Listed here are 3 T cell receptor beta chains from one sample, sequenced in a study of blood T cells in healthy people across ages. Alongside a J-beta primer mix, a sample-barcoded 5' primer served in a second PCR lasting about 7 to 11 cycles. TCRdb processed the 5' RACE reads anew with MiXCR; each CDR3 protein has one entry. The data contain about 930,000 distinct CDR3 sequences, 25% to 30% of them singletons. These records were also assigned to another study, of T cells of mothers and their children.

The sequenced sample was blood. All receptors derive from a woman between 40 and 55 years old in good health.

This clonotype was counted only a few times. The V gene is TRBV7-2, the J gene TRBJ2-7; TRBD2 aligns across 8 bases. Trimming took 5 bases from V and 7 from J; bases not matched to a gene: 16. The CDR3 runs 16 residues. Germline V gene lookup returns CDR1 SGHTA and CDR2 FQGNSA. In DNA form, the CDR3 reads TGTGCCAGCAGCCGTATGACTAGCGTTCCCTCTAATGAGCAGTACTTC. This encodes CASSRMTSVPSNEQYF.

V usage is TRBV4-2 and J usage is TRBJ2-1, with D perhaps TRBD1 (6 bases). The V end lost 0 bases, the J end lost 10 bases, and 16 bases lay between the germline ends. Germline-derived CDR1 and CDR2 are LGHNA and YNFKEQ. The CDR3 covers 15 residues. The chain's CDR3 is CASSQDLDSSNEQFF. In DNA form, the CDR3 reads TGTGCCAGCAGCCAAGATCTGGACAGCTCCAACGAGCAGTTCTTC.

This clonotype appeared many times. This chain links TRBV12-3 or TRBV12-4 with TRBJ2-1; 11 bases map to TRBD1. The length of the CDR3 is 15 residues. V lost 5 bases and J lost 7; bases outside the gene matches: 7. CDR3 nucleotides: TGTGCCAGCAGTGACCCGGGACAGGGGGAAAATGAGCAGTTCTTC. This sequence encodes CASSDPGQGENEQFF.